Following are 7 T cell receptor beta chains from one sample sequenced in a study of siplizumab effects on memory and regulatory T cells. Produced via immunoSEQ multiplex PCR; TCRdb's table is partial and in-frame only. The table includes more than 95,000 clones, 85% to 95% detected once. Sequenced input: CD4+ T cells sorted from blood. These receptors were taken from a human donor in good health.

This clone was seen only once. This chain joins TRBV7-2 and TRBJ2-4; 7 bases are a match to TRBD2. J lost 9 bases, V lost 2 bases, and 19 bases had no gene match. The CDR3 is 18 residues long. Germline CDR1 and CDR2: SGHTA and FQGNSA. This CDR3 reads CASSLNMRLAARRPIQYF. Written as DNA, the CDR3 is TGTGCCAGCAGCTTAAATATGCGACTAGCAGCCCGAAGGCCCATTCAGTACTTC.

CDR3 bases: TGTGCCAGCAGCTTAAGGTCCAGGAGCAATCAGCCCCAGCATTTT. Protein sequence: CASSLRSRSNQPQHF. The J gene is TRBJ1-5, the V gene TRBV5-6; the D is unclear. The germline gives CDR1 SGHDT, CDR2 YYEEEE. CDR3 size: 15 residues. Deletions cut 2 bases from V and 1 base from J, with 10 bases between.

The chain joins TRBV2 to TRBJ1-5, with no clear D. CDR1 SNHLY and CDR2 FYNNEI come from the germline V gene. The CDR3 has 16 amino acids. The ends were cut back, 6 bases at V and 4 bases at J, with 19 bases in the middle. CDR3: CASSSYSGTGNQPQHF. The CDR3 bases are TGTGCCAGCAGCTCATACTCTGGAACTGGGAATCAGCCCCAGCATTTT.

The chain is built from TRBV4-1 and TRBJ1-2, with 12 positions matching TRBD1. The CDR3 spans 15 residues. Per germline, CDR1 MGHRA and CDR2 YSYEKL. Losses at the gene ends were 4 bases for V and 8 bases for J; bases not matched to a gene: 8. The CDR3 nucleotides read TGCGCCAGCAGCCTAACGGGACAGGGGGCGCGGGGCTACACCTTC. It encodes CASSLTGQGARGYTF.

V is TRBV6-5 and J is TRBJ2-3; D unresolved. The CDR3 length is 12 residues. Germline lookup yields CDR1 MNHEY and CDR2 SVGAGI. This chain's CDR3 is CTTGQDTDTQYF. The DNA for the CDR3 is TGTACTACTGGGCAGGACACAGATACGCAGTATTTT.

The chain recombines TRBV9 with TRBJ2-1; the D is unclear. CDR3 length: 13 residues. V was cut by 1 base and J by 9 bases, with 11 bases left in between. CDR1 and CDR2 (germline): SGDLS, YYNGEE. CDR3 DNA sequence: TGTGCCAGCAGCGTACTATCAGGTGGTGAGCAGTTCTTC. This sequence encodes CASSVLSGGEQFF.

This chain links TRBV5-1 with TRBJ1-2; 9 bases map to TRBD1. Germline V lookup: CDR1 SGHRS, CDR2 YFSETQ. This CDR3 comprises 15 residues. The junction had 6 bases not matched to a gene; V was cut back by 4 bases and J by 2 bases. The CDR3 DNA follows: TGCGCCAGCAGCCCTTTTGGGACAGGGAACTATGGCTACACCTTC. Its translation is CASSPFGTGNYGYTF.